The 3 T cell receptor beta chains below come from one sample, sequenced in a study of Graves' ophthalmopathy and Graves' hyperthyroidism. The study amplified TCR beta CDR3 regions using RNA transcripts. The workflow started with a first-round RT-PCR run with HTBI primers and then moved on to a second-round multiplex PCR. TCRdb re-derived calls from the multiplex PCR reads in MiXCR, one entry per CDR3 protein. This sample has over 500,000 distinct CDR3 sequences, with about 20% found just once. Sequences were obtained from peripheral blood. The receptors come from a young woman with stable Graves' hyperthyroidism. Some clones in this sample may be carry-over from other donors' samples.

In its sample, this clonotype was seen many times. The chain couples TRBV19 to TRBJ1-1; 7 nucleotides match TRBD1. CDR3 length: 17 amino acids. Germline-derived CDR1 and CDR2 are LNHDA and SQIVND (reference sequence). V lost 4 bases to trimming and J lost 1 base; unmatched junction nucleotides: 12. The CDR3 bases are TGTGCCAGTAGTACGTTTCTCGGACAGGCACGGAACACTGAAGCTTTCTTT. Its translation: CASSTFLGQARNTEAFF.

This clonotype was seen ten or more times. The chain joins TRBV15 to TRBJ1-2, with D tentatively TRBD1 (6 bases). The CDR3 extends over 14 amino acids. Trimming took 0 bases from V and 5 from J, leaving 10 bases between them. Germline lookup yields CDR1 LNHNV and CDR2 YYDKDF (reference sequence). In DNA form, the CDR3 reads TGTGCCACCAGCAGAGATCGGGGACATTATGGCTACACCTTC. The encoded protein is CATSRDRGHYGYTF.

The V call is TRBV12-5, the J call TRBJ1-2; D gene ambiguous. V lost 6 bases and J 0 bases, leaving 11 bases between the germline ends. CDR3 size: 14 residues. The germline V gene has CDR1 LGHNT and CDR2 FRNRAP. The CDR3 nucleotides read TGTGCTAGTGGCGTGGGGTCTACTAACTATGGCTACACCTTC. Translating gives CASGVGSTNYGYTF.